A single sample is the source of the 5 T cell receptor beta chains below, sequenced in a study of shared clonotypes between healthy human individuals. TCRdb's copy holds only in-frame clones and misses some; the assay was immunoSEQ multiplex PCR. The sample shows about 2.4 million clones, roughly nine tenths of them seen only once. Sequencing used naive CD4+ T cells sorted from blood. As for subset: CD45RA+ positively selected. These receptors all stem from a man younger than 35 in good health.

The chain links TRBV2 to TRBJ1-2; D may be TRBD1 (5 bases). The V gene lost 9 bases and the J gene lost 4 bases, with 12 bases spanning the gap. Germline CDR1 reads SNHLY; CDR2 reads FYNNEI. The CDR3 spans 12 residues. In DNA form, the CDR3 reads TGTGCCAGTAGAAAGGACATCTATGGCTACACCTTC. Its translation: CASRKDIYGYTF.

The chain links TRBV18 to TRBJ1-2, with D possibly matching TRBD1 (5 bases). Between the trimmed V and J ends, which lost 2 bases and 7 bases, there was a span of 11 bases. The CDR3 runs 13 residues. CDR1 and CDR2 from the germline V gene are KGHSH and LQKENI. CDR3 DNA: TGTGCCAGCTCACCAATGGGGGATGGTGGCTACACCTTC. Protein sequence: CASSPMGDGGYTF.

This chain joins TRBV5-1 and TRBJ2-7, with 8 bases that match TRBD2. This CDR3 contains 16 residues. V trimming: 0 bases; J trimming: 2 bases; junction bases outside the gene matches: 7. Germline V gene data show CDR1 as SGHRS and CDR2 as YFSETQ. This chain's CDR3 is CASSLGPRGAPYEQYF. CDR3 bases: TGCGCCAGCAGCTTGGGACCGCGGGGGGCCCCCTACGAGCAGTACTTC.

This clone was seen only a few times. At one of its ends the junction is not consistent with the germline gene, which may arise from a read error. The genes are TRBV2 and TRBJ1-2; 8 bases line up with TRBD1. Germline V CDR1 and CDR2: SNHLY, FYNNEI. CDR3 length equals 13 residues. This CDR3 reads CASSESLGQASSF. The CDR3 DNA reads TGTGCCAGCAGTGAATCATTGGGACAGGCCTCTTCATTC.

The V and J genes are TRBV6-1 and TRBJ2-7, with 13 bases that match TRBD2. The CDR3 runs 16 residues. V lost 3 bases and J lost 0; bases outside the gene matches: 2. Per the germline V gene, CDR1 is MNHNS and CDR2 is SASEGT. Here the CDR3 reads CASSEGTSGISYEQYF. CDR3 nucleotide sequence: TGTGCCAGCAGTGAGGGGACTAGCGGGATCTCCTACGAGCAGTACTTC.